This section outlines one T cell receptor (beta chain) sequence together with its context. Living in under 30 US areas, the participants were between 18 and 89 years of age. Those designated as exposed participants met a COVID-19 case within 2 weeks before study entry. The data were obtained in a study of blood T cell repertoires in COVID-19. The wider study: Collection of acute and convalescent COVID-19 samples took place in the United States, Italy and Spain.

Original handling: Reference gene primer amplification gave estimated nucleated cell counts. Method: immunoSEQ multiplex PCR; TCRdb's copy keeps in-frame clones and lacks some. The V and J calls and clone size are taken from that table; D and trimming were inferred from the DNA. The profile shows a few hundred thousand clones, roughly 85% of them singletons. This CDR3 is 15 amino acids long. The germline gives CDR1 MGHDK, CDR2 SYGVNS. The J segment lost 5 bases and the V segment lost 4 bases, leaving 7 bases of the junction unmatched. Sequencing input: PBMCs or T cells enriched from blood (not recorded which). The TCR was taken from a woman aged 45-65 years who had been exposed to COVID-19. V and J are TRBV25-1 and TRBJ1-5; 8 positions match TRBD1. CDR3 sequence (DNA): TGTGCCAGCAGTGGTTTGACAGGGGAGGATCAGCCCCAGCATTTT. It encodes CASSGLTGEDQPQHF.